This T cell receptor beta chain stems from a study of cytomegalovirus exposure and HLA in healthy donors. The donors were healthy bone marrow donors. This clone was counted a single time. The PCR contained 60 Vbeta and 13 Jbeta primers. The table came from immunoSEQ multiplex PCR; TCRdb's copy has only in-frame clones and leaves some out. The top ten hold about 13% of the sample, which has about 150,000 clones, over 65% seen once. This CDR3 comprises 15 residues. The germline V gene has CDR1 SGDLS and CDR2 YYNGEE. Trimming took 0 bases from V and 1 from J, leaving 7 bases between them. The clonotype originates from a middle-aged man in good health and CMV-seropositive. The sequencing input was PBMCs. This chain uses TRBV9 with TRBJ1-4; D uncertain. CDR3 in DNA: TGTGCCAGCAGCGTAGGACAACAAACTAATGAAAAACTGTTTTTT. Amino acid sequence: CASSVGQQTNEKLFF.